The next 22 T cell receptor beta chains were all read from a single sample in a study of cytomegalovirus exposure and HLA in healthy donors. Using immunoSEQ multiplex PCR, the repertoire was profiled, and TCRdb retains in-frame clones only, with some absent. The sample holds about 160,000 clones, 85% to 90% seen once. The sequenced sample consisted of PBMCs. These receptors all stem from a man aged 18 to 29 in good health and CMV-seronegative.

The J gene is TRBJ1-2, the V gene TRBV18; perhaps TRBD1 as D (5 bases). The ends were cut back, 3 bases at V and 3 bases at J, with 8 bases in the middle. The CDR3 totals 13 residues. The V gene's germline CDR1 is KGHSH and CDR2 LQKENI. DNA of the CDR3: TGTGCCAGCTCACCCCGGGGGGACTATGGCTACACCTTC. It encodes CASSPRGDYGYTF.

J is TRBJ1-2 and V is TRBV4-1, with TRBD1 matching over 7 bases. Germline V gene lookup returns CDR1 MGHRA and CDR2 YSYEKL. J gave up 8 bases and V 3 bases, and 18 bases lay outside the gene matches. The CDR3 has 17 amino acids. The CDR3 DNA reads as TGCGCCAGCAGCCACCTCACCTCCAAAGACAGGGCTGGGGGCTACACCTTC. Residues: CASSHLTSKDRAGGYTF.

This clone was seen ten or more times. The gene calls are TRBV10-3 and TRBJ2-7; tentatively, D is TRBD1 (5 bases). CDR1 is ENHRY and CDR2 is SYGVKD in the germline V gene. The ends were cut back, 2 bases at V and 4 bases at J, with 6 bases in the middle. CDR3 length: 12 residues. The CDR3 reads CAISEDRYEQYV. The DNA of the CDR3 is TGTGCCATCAGTGAGGACAGATACGAGCAGTACGTC.

A word on this clone: One end of the junction varies from germline; a read error may be responsible. The chain combines TRBV27 with TRBJ1-1; 7 positions agree with TRBD1. Germline CDR1 MNHEY, CDR2 SMNVEV (reference sequence). The CDR3 runs 11 residues. The CDR3 region is CASSVTGTAYF. The CDR3, as DNA: TGTGCCAGCAGTGTAACCGGGACAGCCTACTTT.

The genes are TRBV6-5 and TRBJ2-1, with a possible D match to TRBD2 (6 bases). In germline, CDR1 is MNHEY, CDR2 SVGAGI. CDR3 length equals 15 residues. The V end lost 1 base, the J end lost 7 bases, and 14 bases lay between the germline ends. CDR3 DNA: TGTGCCAGCAGTTACTATCCGGGAGAGGGGAATGAGCAGTTCTTC. It specifies CASSYYPGEGNEQFF.

J is TRBJ2-5 and V is TRBV7-2, with 8 bases aligning to TRBD2. Germline trimming cut 1 base from V and 2 bases from J; bases unmatched to any gene: 15. This CDR3 has 19 residues. Germline V gene lookup returns CDR1 SGHTA and CDR2 FQGNSA. Here the CDR3 reads CASSLGGWGAGGRQETQYF. The DNA for the CDR3 is TGTGCCAGCAGCTTAGGAGGATGGGGCGCGGGGGGCCGACAAGAGACCCAGTACTTC.

The rearrangement links TRBV18 to TRBJ2-2; 9 nucleotides match TRBD2. CDR1 KGHSH and CDR2 LQKENI come from the germline V gene. The CDR3 has 17 residues. Trimming cost V 4 bases and J 4 bases; bases outside gene matches: 10. Here the CDR3 DNA reads TGTGCCAGCTCACTCAAAGGGCTAGCGGGAACCACCGGGGAGCTGTTTTTT. Translation gives CASSLKGLAGTTGELFF. Using reference TRBV18 and TRBJ2-2 for the parts outside the CDR3, the full variable domain is NAGVMQNPRHLVRRRGQEARLRCSPMKGHSHVYWYRQLPEEGLKFMVYLQKENIIDESGMPKERFSAEFPKEGPSILRIQQVVRGDSAAYFCASSLKGLAGTTGELFFGEGSRLTVL.

This rearrangement joins TRBV29-1 to TRBJ2-4; tentative D call: TRBD2 (5 bases). The V end was cut by 1 base, the J end by 2 bases, with 6 bases between. The germline CDR1 and CDR2 sequences are SQVTM and ANQGSEA. CDR3 length: 13 amino acids. CDR3 sequence reads: CSVEAGSKNIQYF. The CDR3 nucleotides read TGCAGCGTTGAAGCGGGGTCCAAAAACATTCAGTACTTC.

The chain recombines TRBV6-5 with TRBJ1-3; TRBD1 might be the D (5 bases). V lost 4 bases and J lost 1, with 11 bases in between. Germline V gives CDR1 MNHEY, CDR2 SVGAGI. The CDR3 sequence is 15 residues long. CDR3 bases: TGTGCCAGCAGTTTAATACCAGGGTCTGGAAACACCATATATTTT. Its protein product is CASSLIPGSGNTIYF.

The chain uses TRBV2 and TRBJ1-2; D is uncertain. The CDR3 contains 16 residues. Trimming cost V 4 bases and J 4 bases, with 19 bases left between them. Germline CDR1 reads SNHLY; CDR2 reads FYNNEI. The DNA of the CDR3 is TGTGCCAGCAGTGCGGGTCGGGCTTACCGGGGCTATGGCTACACCTTC. Translation: CASSAGRAYRGYGYTF.

This clone has a single count. The genes are TRBV27 and TRBJ1-5; TRBD1 agrees at 9 bases. V was clipped by 6 bases and J by 0 bases; unmatched bases: 3. From germline, CDR1 is MNHEY and CDR2 SMNVEV (reference sequence). The CDR3 spans 15 residues. The CDR3 sequence is CASRQGANSNQPQHF. The DNA of the CDR3 is TGTGCCAGCAGACAGGGGGCTAATAGCAATCAGCCCCAGCATTTT.

V and J are TRBV29-1 and TRBJ2-7, with 9 bases fitting TRBD2. Germline V gene data show CDR1 as SQVTM and CDR2 as ANQGSEA. This CDR3 contains 15 residues. With 0 bases clipped from V and 0 bases from J, the junction kept 3 bases outside the gene matches. The CDR3 DNA sequence: TGCAGCGTTGAAGAAACTAGCGGGCTCTCCTACGAGCAGTACTTC. Its protein is CSVEETSGLSYEQYF.

In this sample, this clone turned up once. This chain uses TRBV5-1 with TRBJ2-5, with a possible D match to TRBD2 (6 bases). Germline V lookup: CDR1 SGHRS, CDR2 YFSETQ. V was pared by 5 bases and J by 0 bases, with 14 bases between. This CDR3 contains 15 residues. CDR3 nucleotides: TGCGCCAGCAGTTCCGGGACTTCTTACCAAGAGACCCAGTACTTC. Translation gives CASSSGTSYQETQYF. The variable domain in full, with the rest retrieved from reference TRBV5-1 and TRBJ2-5, is KAGVTQTPRYLIKTRGQQVTLSCSPISGHRSVSWYQQTPGQGLQFLFEYFSETQRNKGNFPGRFSGRQFSNSRSEMNVSTLELGDSALYLCASSSGTSYQETQYFGPGTRLLVL.

This chain joins TRBV7-6 and TRBJ2-7; 9 nucleotides align to TRBD1. The CDR3 extends over 13 amino acids. The germline V gene encodes CDR1 SGHVS and CDR2 FNYEAQ. V lost 5 bases to trimming and J lost 7 bases; unmatched junction nucleotides: 6. This chain's CDR3 is CASSPDRGDEQYF. CDR3 nucleotide sequence: TGTGCCAGCAGCCCGGACAGGGGTGATGAGCAGTACTTC. Filled out from reference TRBV7-6 and TRBJ2-7, the complete variable domain reads GAGVSQSPRYKVTKRGQDVALRCDPISGHVSLYWYRQALGQGPEFLTYFNYEAQQDKSGLPNDRFSAERPEGSISTLTIQRTEQRDSAMYRCASSPDRGDEQYFGPGTRLTVT.

The chain links TRBV5-4 to TRBJ1-1, with D unclear. The V and J ends lost 0 bases and 1 base respectively, with 10 bases between them. The CDR3 runs 15 residues. Per the germline V gene, CDR1 is SGHNT and CDR2 is YYREEE (reference sequence). As DNA, the CDR3 is TGTGCCAGCAGCTTGGACCACAGAGAGAACACTGAAGCTTTCTTT. Translating gives CASSLDHRENTEAFF. Full variable domain (outside the CDR3, taken from reference TRBV5-4 and TRBJ1-1): ETGVTQSPTHLIKTRGQQVTLRCSSQSGHNTVSWYQQALGQGPQFIFQYYREEENGRGNFPPRFSGLQFPNYSSELNVNALELDDSALYLCASSLDHRENTEAFFGQGTRLTVV.

The count of this clone is one. CDR3 in DNA: TGTGCCAGCAGCTTCCGGGACAGAAGAGAGCAGTACTTC. Translating it yields CASSFRDRREQYF. This rearrangement joins TRBV11-2 to TRBJ2-7; 7 bases line up with TRBD1. Unmatched junction bases numbered 6, after V lost 3 bases and J lost 7 bases. The CDR3 totals 13 residues. CDR1 SGHAT and CDR2 FQNNGV come from the germline V gene.

This clone was detected only once. The same CDR3 can be traced to other DNA sequences in this sample. This chain joins TRBV5-1 and TRBJ2-5; 7 positions match TRBD1. This CDR3 region has 14 residues. V shed 0 bases and J 4 bases; nucleotides not matched to a gene: 3. The germline V gene encodes CDR1 SGHRS and CDR2 YFSETQ. The CDR3 loop reads CASSLEGAGETQYF. CDR3 nucleotides: TGCGCCAGCAGCTTGGAGGGGGCAGGAGAGACCCAGTACTTC.

CDR3 loop: CASSQGLAGEFGEQFF. The CDR3 region has the DNA TGCGCCAGCAGCCAGGGACTAGCGGGAGAGTTCGGCGAGCAGTTCTTC. This chain links TRBV4-3 with TRBJ2-1; 14 nucleotides align to TRBD2. CDR1 and CDR2 from the germline V gene are LGHNA and YSLEER. The CDR3 is 16 residues long. J gave up 10 bases and V 3 bases, and 8 bases lay outside the gene matches.

The chain couples TRBV7-9 to TRBJ1-1; a possible D gene is TRBD1 (6 bases). V lost 5 bases and J lost 6, with 13 bases in between. Germline CDR1 reads SEHNR; CDR2 reads FQNEAQ (reference sequence). This CDR3 spans 13 amino acids. CDR3 nucleotides: TGTGCCAGCAGCCCAGGGGTTACATCTGAAGCTTTCTTT. Protein product: CASSPGVTSEAFF.

The chain joins TRBV4-3 to TRBJ2-7, with TRBD2 matching 12 bases. V lost 4 bases and J lost 4; bases outside the gene matches: 14. Germline V gives CDR1 LGHNA, CDR2 YSLEER. The CDR3 sequence is 18 residues long. CDR3 nucleotides: TGCGCCAGCAGCCCTAAAGGTGTCTCTAGCGGGAGGGGATACGAGCAGTACTTC. It yields the protein CASSPKGVSSGRGYEQYF.

The V gene is TRBV14, the J gene TRBJ2-3; D may be TRBD1 (6 bases). The CDR3 spans 17 residues. Germline V gene sequence: CDR1 SGHDN, CDR2 FVKESK. Trimming pared 3 bases from V and 8 bases from J, leaving 24 bases between. CDR3 protein: CASSHTGRGLLTVTQYF. DNA of the CDR3: TGTGCCAGCAGCCATACTGGCAGGGGTCTATTGACCGTTACGCAGTATTTT.

The chain combines TRBV5-4 with TRBJ2-1, with D possibly matching TRBD2 (7 bases). This CDR3 contains 15 residues. CDR1 is SGHNT and CDR2 is YYREEE in the germline V gene (reference sequence). The V end lost 5 bases, the J end lost 3 bases, and 15 bases lay between the germline ends. The CDR3 bases are TGTGCCAGCAGAGAGAGGGAGGGGGACTACAATGAGCAGTTCTTC. Encoded protein: CASREREGDYNEQFF.